A single sample gave rise to the 16 T cell receptor beta chains below, sequenced in a study of low-dose radiotherapy and immunotherapy resistance in tumors. Alpha and beta chains were covered, as first-strand cDNA relied on TRAV- and TRBV-specific primers. TCR amplification ran approximately 20 PCR cycles using constant-region and V-primer adapter primers. MiXCR, applied by TCRdb to the reads, yields one record per CDR3 protein. The repertoire has under 15,000 distinct CDR3 sequences, around three fifths of them found once; the top ten carry around 7.2%. The receptors come from a human donor with advanced metastatic prostate, ovarian, gallbladder or colorectal cancer (not recorded which). This table probably holds off-target reads from a library built for another chain.

This chain's CDR3 is CASSYPGQGRYQANYGYTF. In DNA, the CDR3 is TGTGCCAGCAGTTACCCGGGACAGGGGCGATACCAAGCTAACTATGGCTACACCTTC. The chain recombines TRBV6-2 or TRBV6-3 with TRBJ1-2, with 10 bases identical to TRBD1. With 2 bases clipped from V and 0 bases from J, the junction kept 12 bases outside the gene matches. Germline assignment: CDR1 MNHEY and CDR2 SVGEGT. This CDR3 region has 19 residues.

V usage is TRBV18 and J usage is TRBJ2-7; no clear D. Between the trimmed V and J ends, which lost 6 bases and 0 bases, there was a span of 9 bases. Germline assignment: CDR1 KGHSH and CDR2 LQKENI. This CDR3 comprises 13 residues. CDR3 sequence: CASSRETSYEQYF. In DNA, the CDR3 is TGTGCCAGCTCCCGCGAAACCTCCTACGAGCAGTACTTC.

The sample holds one count of this clonotype. The chain joins TRBV13 to TRBJ2-1; D may be TRBD1 (6 bases). V gave up 2 bases and J gave up 2 bases, with 10 bases separating them. CDR3 length: 15 residues. Germline-derived CDR1 and CDR2 are PRHDT and FYEKMQ (reference sequence). The CDR3 DNA reads as TGTGCCAGCAGCTTAAGCAGGGGACCCTACAATGAGCAGTTCTTC. This codes for CASSLSRGPYNEQFF.

As for this clonotype: An end of the junction differs from the germline gene, which may be a read error. The V call is TRBV7-7, the J call TRBJ2-2; D is uncertain. This CDR3 comprises 16 residues. Germline-derived CDR1 and CDR2 are SSHAT and FNYEAQ (reference sequence). CDR3 DNA sequence: TGTGCTAGCAGCTTAGTCGCTGGGTCGAACACCGGGGAGCTGTTTTTT. Translating it yields CASSLVAGSNTGELFF.

This clonotype has more than one count but fewer than ten. This sequence joins TRBV28 and TRBJ2-7; D unresolved. The CDR3 sequence is 14 residues long. Per the germline V gene, CDR1 is MDHEN and CDR2 is SYDVKM. V dropped 5 bases and J dropped 2 bases, with 13 bases sitting between them. The chain's CDR3 is CASSPTDRAYEQYF. CDR3 DNA sequence: TGTGCCAGCAGTCCGACCGACCGAGCCTACGAGCAGTACTTC.

This clonotype was observed a few times. The chain links TRBV5-1 to TRBJ2-1, with D perhaps matching TRBD2 (6 bases). Germline V gives CDR1 SGHRS, CDR2 YFSETQ. Trimming took off 0 bases at V and 1 base at J, with 11 bases between the two ends. The CDR3 is 16 residues long. The CDR3 is CASSLATSYSYNEQFF. The DNA of the CDR3 is TGCGCCAGCAGCTTGGCCACTAGCTATTCCTACAATGAGCAGTTCTTC. Using reference TRBV5-1 and TRBJ2-1 for the parts outside the CDR3, the full variable domain is KAGVTQTPRYLIKTRGQQVTLSCSPISGHRSVSWYQQTPGQGLQFLFEYFSETQRNKGNFPGRFSGRQFSNSRSEMNVSTLELGDSALYLCASSLATSYSYNEQFFGPGTRLTVL.

The chain recombines TRBV4-3 with TRBJ1-4; tentative D call: TRBD1 (5 bases). The CDR3 runs to 16 residues. V lost 0 bases and J lost 6, with 14 bases in between. From germline, CDR1 is LGHNA and CDR2 YSLEER. CDR3 amino acids: CASSQDGGTVYEKLFF. The CDR3 nucleotides read TGCGCCAGCAGCCAAGACGGGGGGACGGTTTATGAAAAACTGTTTTTT.

The chain couples TRBV27 to TRBJ2-3; 7 bases line up with TRBD2. Germline V gene sequence: CDR1 MNHEY, CDR2 SMNVEV (reference sequence). The trim removed 4 bases at V and 2 bases at J, leaving 6 bases unmatched. CDR3 length: 15 residues. DNA for the CDR3: TGTGCCAGCAGTTACAGCGGGGCGATCACAGATACGCAGTATTTT. Amino acid sequence: CASSYSGAITDTQYF.

This chain links TRBV19 with TRBJ2-2; TRBD1 matches 8 bases. Trimming took 6 bases from V and 6 from J; bases not matched to a gene: 9. CDR1 and CDR2 (germline): LNHDA, SQIVND (reference sequence). The CDR3 is 15 amino acids. DNA for the CDR3: TGTGCCAGTAGCTCGGACAGGGATAATTCCGGGGAGCTGTTTTTT. Translated, it gives CASSSDRDNSGELFF.

This clonotype was found a few times. The rearrangement uses TRBV13 and TRBJ2-1, with 8 bases fitting TRBD1. The germline CDR1 and CDR2 sequences are PRHDT and FYEKMQ (reference sequence). V shed 5 bases, J shed 0 bases, and the junction held 6 bases outside the gene matches. The CDR3 has 16 amino acids. The CDR3 coding sequence is TGTGCCAGCAGCCCGCGACAGGGGAGCTCCTACAATGAGCAGTTCTTC. Its translation: CASSPRQGSSYNEQFF.

This clonotype has just a few counts. The rearrangement joins TRBV9 to TRBJ1-1; D is unresolved. Trimming removed 0 bases from V and 4 bases from J, with 7 bases in between. In germline, CDR1 is SGDLS, CDR2 YYNGEE. The CDR3 is 13 residues long. CDR3: CASSVDFATEAFF. The CDR3, as DNA: TGTGCCAGCAGCGTAGATTTTGCCACTGAAGCTTTCTTT.

The chain couples TRBV12-3 or TRBV12-4 to TRBJ1-3; D possibly corresponds to TRBD1 (5 bases). V shed 10 bases and J shed 0 bases, with 13 bases lying between them. There are 14 residues in the CDR3. For the CDR3, the DNA is TGTGCCAACCTCAGGGAAATCTCTGGAAACACCATATATTTT. It is translated as CANLREISGNTIYF.

The J gene is TRBJ2-2, the V gene TRBV29-1, with TRBD2 identical over 13 bases. Unmatched junction bases numbered 5, after V lost 6 bases and J lost 4 bases. This CDR3 has 15 residues. Germline V gene lookup returns CDR1 SQVTM and CDR2 ANQGSEA. The DNA for the CDR3 is TGCAGCGTCGAGGGACTAGCGGGGTTCACCGGGGAGCTGTTTTTT. Amino acids: CSVEGLAGFTGELFF.

This chain joins TRBV3-1 and TRBJ1-1; D is unclear. Germline assignment: CDR1 LGHDT and CDR2 YNNKEL (reference sequence). The CDR3 length is 13 residues. Trimming took off 0 bases at V and 8 bases at J, with 10 bases between the two ends. The CDR3 DNA follows: TGTGCCAGCAGCCAAGATCGTGGGGTAGAAGCTTTCTTT. This codes for CASSQDRGVEAFF.

The rearrangement links TRBV12-3 or TRBV12-4 to TRBJ2-7, with D hard to call. The CDR3 is 13 amino acids. Trimming removed 0 bases at V and 2 bases at J, with 5 bases between. This CDR3 reads CASSLASAYEQYF. The CDR3, as DNA: TGTGCCAGCAGTTTAGCGTCTGCCTACGAGCAGTACTTC.

This chain connects TRBV11-2 to TRBJ1-2; 9 positions match TRBD1. V lost 1 base to trimming and J lost 4 bases; unmatched junction nucleotides: 13. Germline CDR1 and CDR2: SGHAT and FQNNGV. This CDR3 comprises 18 residues. CDR3 residues: CASSLAPYTGGSTYGYTF. The CDR3 DNA reads as TGTGCCAGCAGCTTAGCCCCTTATACAGGGGGCTCGACCTATGGCTACACCTTC. Using reference TRBV11-2 and TRBJ1-2 for the parts outside the CDR3, the full variable domain is EAGVAQSPRYKIIEKRQSVAFWCNPISGHATLYWYQQILGQGPKLLIQFQNNGVVDDSQLPKDRFSAERLKGVDSTLKIQPAKLEDSAVYLCASSLAPYTGGSTYGYTFGSGTRLTVV.